This TCR beta chain was documented in a study of blood T cell repertoires in COVID-19. Across the study: Spain, Italy and the United States supplied samples that represented acute and convalescent COVID-19. From T cells, B-cell-depleted T cells, or PBMCs came the material, which was cDNA or gDNA.

Trimming shortened V by 6 bases and J by 2 bases, and 10 bases separated the two germline ends. CDR1 MNHEY and CDR2 SVGEGT come from the germline V gene. The CDR3 sequence is 14 residues long. Authors' methods: Estimation of nucleated cell counts relied on the amplification of reference gene primers. Clones were read by immunoSEQ multiplex PCR, and TCRdb kept only the in-frame ones, dropping some. The V and J calls and clone size were taken over from that table, and D and trimming were inferred from the DNA. Of approximately 190,000 clones listed, about 83% are singletons. Sequencing input: peripheral blood. This receptor was obtained from an older woman with active or convalescent COVID-19. This sequence joins TRBV6-2 or TRBV6-3 and TRBJ2-2, with D tentatively TRBD2 (5 bases). This CDR3 is CASSIASNTGELFF. In DNA form, the CDR3 reads TGTGCCAGCAGCATAGCGAGTAACACCGGGGAGCTGTTTTTT.